This TCR beta chain was recovered during a study of blood T cell repertoires in COVID-19 (dated by TCRdb to 2020 to 2022). About the study as a whole: Samples covering the acute and convalescent phases of COVID-19 were provided by collaborators in the United States, Italy and Spain. The prospective study material was composed of cDNA or gDNA derived from T cells, B-cell-depleted T cells, or PBMCs. Nearly every sample came with metadata listing a de-identified subject ID, COVID-19 status, age in years and sex. Where available, HLA class I and class II types were obtained from metadata supplied by the sample provider rather than from assay-based typing. Samples came from the ongoing ImmuneRACE study (first 160 participants) plus 1,254 subjects from 6 global collaborators. The repertoires were made available in a free public database intended to serve as a resource for research on the immune response to SARS-CoV-2. The dataset comprised deeply sampled blood TCRbeta repertoires from subjects exposed to, actively infected with, or recovered from COVID-19. On the study overall, not on this receptor specifically: Clinical and demographic metadata were provided uncurated, with the amount varying by source and participant.

TCRbeta CDR3 regions were amplified from genomic DNA using the immunoSEQ Assay, a bias-controlled multiplex PCR. Under the source paper's analysis protocol: Within the assay, amplification of reference gene primers was used to estimate how many nucleated cells each sample contained. Sequence reads were collapsed and filtered to measure the absolute abundance of every unique TCRbeta CDR3 rearrangement. For each sample, productive Simpson clonality was calculated by taking the square root of Simpson's diversity index across productive rearrangements. The clones in this table, taken by TCRdb from immuneACCESS, are in-frame only. Not every clone is retained; where verified, under half of the shortfall comes from an unresolved V gene, and the cause of the rest is unknown. The DNA gave D and trimming, while V, J and clone size come from that table. The sample includes approximately 90,000 clones, with more than 65% observed a single time. The top ten clones comprise roughly 25% of the sample.

Each collaborating institution followed its own protocols to collect whole blood in K2EDTA tubes. For TCRbeta analysis, collaborator samples were shipped as frozen whole blood, as isolated PBMCs, or as DNA extracted from either sample type. Inclusive of the bounding cysteine and phenylalanine, the CDR3 is 15 residues long. Only CDR3 DNA remains: 45 bases, in frame from the first base. The trim is 5 bases for V and 5 bases for J, with a gap of 13 bases between the germline ends. Sequences SGHTA (CDR1) and FQGNSA (CDR2) are obtained from the germline V gene. About this clone itself: The antigen it binds to is not known. There are no base qualities to consult, and no much larger clone falls within one base.

Rearrangement joined TRBV7-2 to TRBJ1-6; TRBD1 could be the D gene, as 5 bases match. Sequencing input: peripheral blood. The sequence was collected from an elderly man with active or convalescent COVID-19. This receptor has the CDR3 CASSPRGGNNSPLHF. The DNA reads TGTGCCAGCAGCCCTCGGGGGGGAAATAATTCACCCCTCCACTTT.